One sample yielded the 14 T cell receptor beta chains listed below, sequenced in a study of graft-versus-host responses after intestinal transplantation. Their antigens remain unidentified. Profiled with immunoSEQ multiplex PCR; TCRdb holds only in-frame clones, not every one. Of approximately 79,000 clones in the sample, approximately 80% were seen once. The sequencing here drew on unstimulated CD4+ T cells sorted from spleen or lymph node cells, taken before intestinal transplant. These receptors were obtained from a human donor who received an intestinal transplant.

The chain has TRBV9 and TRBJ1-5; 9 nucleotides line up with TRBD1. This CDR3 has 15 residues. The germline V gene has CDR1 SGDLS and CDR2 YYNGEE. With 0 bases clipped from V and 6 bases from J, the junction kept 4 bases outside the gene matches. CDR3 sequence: CASSVDPTGGQPQHF. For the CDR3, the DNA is TGTGCCAGCAGCGTAGACCCGACAGGGGGTCAGCCCCAGCATTTT.

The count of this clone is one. The CDR3 spells CASSPPRGQGAPNTEAFF. The CDR3 DNA follows: TGTGCCAGCTCACCACCACGGGGACAGGGGGCGCCTAACACTGAAGCTTTCTTT. This chain joins TRBV18 and TRBJ1-1; 12 bases match TRBD1. Looked up from germline, CDR1 is KGHSH and CDR2 is LQKENI. The length of the CDR3 is 18 residues. Trimming took 0 bases from V and 2 from J; bases not matched to a gene: 7.

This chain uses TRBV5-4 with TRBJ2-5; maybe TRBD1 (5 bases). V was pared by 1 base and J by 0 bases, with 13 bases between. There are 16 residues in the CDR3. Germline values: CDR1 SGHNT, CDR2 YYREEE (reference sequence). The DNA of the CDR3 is TGTGCCAGCAGCTTGCAGCAGGGCATGTACCAAGAGACCCAGTACTTC. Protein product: CASSLQQGMYQETQYF.

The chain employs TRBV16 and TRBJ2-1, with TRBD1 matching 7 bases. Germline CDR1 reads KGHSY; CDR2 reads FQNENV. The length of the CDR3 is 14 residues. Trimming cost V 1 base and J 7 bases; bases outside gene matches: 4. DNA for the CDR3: TGTGCCAGCAGCCAATACACAGGGGTGAATGAGCAGTTCTTC. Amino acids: CASSQYTGVNEQFF.

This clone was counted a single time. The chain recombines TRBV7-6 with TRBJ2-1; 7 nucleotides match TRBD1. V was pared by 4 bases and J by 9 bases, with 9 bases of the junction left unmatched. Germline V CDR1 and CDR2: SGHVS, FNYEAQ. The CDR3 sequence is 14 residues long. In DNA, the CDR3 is TGTGCCAGCAGCTATGCCCAAGGGGGCGGTGAGCAGTTCTTC. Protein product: CASSYAQGGGEQFF.

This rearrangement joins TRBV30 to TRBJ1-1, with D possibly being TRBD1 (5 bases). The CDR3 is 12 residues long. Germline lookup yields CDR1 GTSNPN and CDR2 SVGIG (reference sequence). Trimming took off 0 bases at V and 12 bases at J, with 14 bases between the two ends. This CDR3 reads CAWSVDRGFSFF. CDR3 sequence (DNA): TGTGCCTGGAGTGTTGACCGGGGGTTTTCTTTCTTT.

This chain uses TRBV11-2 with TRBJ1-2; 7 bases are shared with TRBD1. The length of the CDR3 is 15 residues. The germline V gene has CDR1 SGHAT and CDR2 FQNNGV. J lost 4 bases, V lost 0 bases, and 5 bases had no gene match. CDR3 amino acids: CASSLDGGTVYGYTF. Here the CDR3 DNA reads TGTGCCAGCAGCTTAGACGGTGGGACAGTCTATGGCTACACCTTC.

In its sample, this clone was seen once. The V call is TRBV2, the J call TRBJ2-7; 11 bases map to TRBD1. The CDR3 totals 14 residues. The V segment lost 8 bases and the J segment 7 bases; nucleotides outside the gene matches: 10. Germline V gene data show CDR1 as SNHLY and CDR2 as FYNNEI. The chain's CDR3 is CASQRTGGRGEQYF. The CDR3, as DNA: TGTGCCAGCCAAAGGACAGGGGGCCGCGGGGAGCAGTACTTC.

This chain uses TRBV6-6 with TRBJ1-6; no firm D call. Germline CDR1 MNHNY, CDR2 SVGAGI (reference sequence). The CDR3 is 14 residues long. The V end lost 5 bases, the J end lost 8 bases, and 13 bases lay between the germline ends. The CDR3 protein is CASSPREQDSPLHF. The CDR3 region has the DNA TGTGCCAGCAGTCCCCGGGAGCAGGATTCACCCCTCCACTTT.

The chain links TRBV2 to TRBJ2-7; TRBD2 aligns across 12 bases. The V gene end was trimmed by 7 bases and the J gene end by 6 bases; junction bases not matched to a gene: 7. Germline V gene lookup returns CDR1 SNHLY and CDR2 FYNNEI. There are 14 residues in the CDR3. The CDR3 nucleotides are TGTGCCAGCAACCTAGCGGGAGGGGTTAGCGAGCAGTACTTC. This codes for CASNLAGGVSEQYF.

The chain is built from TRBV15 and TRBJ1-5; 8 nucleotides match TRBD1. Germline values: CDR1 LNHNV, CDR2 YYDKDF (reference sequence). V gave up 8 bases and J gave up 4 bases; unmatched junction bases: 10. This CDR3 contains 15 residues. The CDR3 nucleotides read TGTGCCACCGGACTAGACAGGGGCGGAAATCAGCCCCAGCATTTT. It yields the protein CATGLDRGGNQPQHF.

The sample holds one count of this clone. The chain's CDR3 is CASSFSSRETQYF. The CDR3 coding sequence is TGTGCCAGCAGCTTTTCTTCTCGGGAGACCCAGTACTTC. This chain uses TRBV4-2 with TRBJ2-5; D is unresolved. Germline V gives CDR1 LGHNA, CDR2 YNFKEQ. V was pared by 5 bases and J by 5 bases, with 12 bases between. CDR3 size: 13 residues.

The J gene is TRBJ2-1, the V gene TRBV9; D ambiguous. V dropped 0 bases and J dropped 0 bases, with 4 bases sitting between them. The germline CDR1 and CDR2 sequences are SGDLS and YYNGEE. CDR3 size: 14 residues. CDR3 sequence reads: CASSVAGSYNEQFF. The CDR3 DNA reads TGTGCCAGCAGCGTAGCGGGCTCCTACAATGAGCAGTTCTTC. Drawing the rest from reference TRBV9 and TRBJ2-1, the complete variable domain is DSGVTQTPKHLITATGQRVTLRCSPRSGDLSVYWYQQSLDQGLQFLIQYYNGEERAKGNILERFSAQQFPDLHSELNLSSLELGDSALYFCASSVAGSYNEQFFGPGTRLTVL.

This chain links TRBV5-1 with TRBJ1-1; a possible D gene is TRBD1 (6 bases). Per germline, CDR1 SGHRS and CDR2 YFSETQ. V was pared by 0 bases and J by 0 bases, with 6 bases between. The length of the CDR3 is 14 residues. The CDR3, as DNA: TGCGCCAGCAGCTTGGACAGGGTGAACACTGAAGCTTTCTTT. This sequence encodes CASSLDRVNTEAFF.